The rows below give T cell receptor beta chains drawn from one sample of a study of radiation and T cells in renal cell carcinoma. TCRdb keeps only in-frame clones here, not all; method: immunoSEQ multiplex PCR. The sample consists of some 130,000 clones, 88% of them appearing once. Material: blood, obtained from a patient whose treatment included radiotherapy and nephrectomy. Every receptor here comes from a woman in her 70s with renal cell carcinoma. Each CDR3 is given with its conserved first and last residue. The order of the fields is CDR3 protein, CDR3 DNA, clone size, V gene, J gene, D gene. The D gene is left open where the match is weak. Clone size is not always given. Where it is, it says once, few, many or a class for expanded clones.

CASSYSGDPNYGYTF	TGTGCCAGCAGTTACTCGGGGGACCCGAACTATGGCTACACCTTC	.	TRBV6-5	TRBJ1-2	.
CASSLGNSPLHF	TGTGCCAGCAGCTTAGGGAATTCACCCCTCCACTTT	.	TRBV7-9	TRBJ1-6	.
CASSLADGNNEQFF	TGCGCCAGCAGCTTGGCCGATGGAAACAATGAGCAGTTCTTC	.	TRBV5-1	TRBJ2-1	.
CASSVTGNSPLHF	TGTGCCAGCAGCGTAACAGGGAATTCACCCCTCCACTTT	.	TRBV9	TRBJ1-6	.
CASSLSLAGYEQYF	TGTGCCAGCAGCTTGAGTTTAGCAGGCTACGAGCAGTACTTC	once	TRBV7-6	TRBJ2-7	.
CASRVSGWAWEETQYF	TGTGCCAGCAGGGTTTCTGGCTGGGCGTGGGAGGAGACCCAGTACTTC	.	TRBV2	TRBJ2-5	.
CASSVPSGANTEAFF	TGTGCCAGCAGCGTGCCCTCAGGCGCGAACACTGAAGCTTTCTTT	.	TRBV5-4	TRBJ1-1	.
CASSRGGSYGYTF	TGTGCCAGCAGCCGAGGGGGGAGCTATGGCTACACCTTC	.	TRBV7-2	TRBJ1-2	.
CAISDSSTDTQYF	TGTGCCATCAGCGACAGTTCCACAGATACGCAGTATTTT	.	TRBV10-3	TRBJ2-3	.
CASSGDTLNTEAFF	TGTGCCAGCAGCGGGGACACCCTGAACACTGAAGCTTTCTTT	.	TRBV7-6	TRBJ1-1	.
CASSYRQGNQPQHF	TGTGCCAGCAGCTACCGACAGGGCAATCAGCCCCAGCATTTT	.	TRBV28	TRBJ1-5	.
CASSRENQPQHF	TGTGCCAGCAGTCGGGAGAATCAGCCCCAGCATTTT	few	TRBV7-2	TRBJ1-5	.
CASSLGGRVQETQYF	TGCGCCAGCAGCTTGGGGGGAAGGGTTCAAGAGACCCAGTACTTC	.	TRBV5-1	TRBJ2-5	.
CASSLGLAASYNEQFF	TGCGCCAGCAGCTTGGGACTAGCAGCCTCCTACAATGAGCAGTTCTTC	.	TRBV5-1	TRBJ2-1	TRBD2
CASSLRVSDTQYF	TGTGCCAGCAGCTTAAGGGTTTCAGATACGCAGTATTTT	once	TRBV7-2	TRBJ2-3	.
CASSANRGPVGTEAFF	TGTGCCAGCAGTGCGAACAGGGGGCCGGTCGGCACTGAAGCTTTCTTT	.	TRBV6-1	TRBJ1-1	TRBD1